The sequence of this TCR beta chain was determined in a study of technical replicates of blood from several donors. Germline V gives CDR1 MGHDK, CDR2 SYGVNS. CDR3 size: 15 residues. Germline trimming cut 3 bases from V and 3 bases from J; bases unmatched to any gene: 3. Measured with immunoSEQ multiplex PCR; TCRdb has only the in-frame clones, and not every one. This sample has around 85,000 clones, with just under 95% found just once. This chain joins TRBV25-1 and TRBJ1-1, with 11 bases fitting TRBD1. The sequence was collected from a human donor in good health. Sequenced material: T cells isolated from PBMCs. CDR3: CASSEPGQGDTEAFF. The CDR3 DNA reads TGTGCCAGCAGTGAGCCGGGACAGGGGGACACTGAAGCTTTCTTT.